This paragraph reports one TCR beta chain. Its antigen is not known. This sample is part of a study of cytomegalovirus exposure and HLA in healthy donors. Study background: From donors who were HLA-typed, an early data release held 70 million to 90 million unique TCRs. Findings and limits, study-wide: Immune exposure information available was restricted to CMV serostatus. TCR beta sequences reportedly predicted the HLA-A and HLA-B alleles of most subjects accurately.

Germline V gene sequence: CDR1 SGHDT, CDR2 YYEEEE. J lost 1 base, V lost 5 bases, and 15 bases had no gene match. This CDR3 has 18 amino acids. The PCR used 60 Vbeta and 13 Jbeta primers. Assay: immunoSEQ multiplex PCR; the TCRdb copy retains only in-frame clones and omits some. The table includes more than 110,000 clones, 80% detected once. The TCR was taken from a man aged 45-60 years in good health and CMV-seronegative. Sequencing was done on a sample of PBMCs. The J gene is TRBJ1-1, the V gene TRBV5-6; TRBD1 matches 9 bases. CDR3 sequence (DNA): TGTGCCAGCAGTTACAGGGGGCTTCTTCTTGAATCGAACACTGAAGCTTTCTTT. Protein sequence: CASSYRGLLLESNTEAFF.